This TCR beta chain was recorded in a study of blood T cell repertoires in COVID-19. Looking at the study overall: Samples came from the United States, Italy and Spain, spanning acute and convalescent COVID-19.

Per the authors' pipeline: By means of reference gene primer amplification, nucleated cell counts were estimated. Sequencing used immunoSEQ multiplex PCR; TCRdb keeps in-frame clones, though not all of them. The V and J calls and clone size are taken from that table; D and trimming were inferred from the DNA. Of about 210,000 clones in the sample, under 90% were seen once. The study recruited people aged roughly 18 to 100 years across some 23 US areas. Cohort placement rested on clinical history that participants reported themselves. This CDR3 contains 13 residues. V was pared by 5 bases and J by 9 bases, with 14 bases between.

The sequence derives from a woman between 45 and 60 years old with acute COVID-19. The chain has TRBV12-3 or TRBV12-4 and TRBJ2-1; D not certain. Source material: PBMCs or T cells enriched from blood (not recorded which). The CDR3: CASSPSSVLEQFF. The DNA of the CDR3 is TGTGCCAGCAGTCCCTCTAGTGTCCTTGAGCAGTTCTTC.